This passage covers 8 T cell receptor beta chains from one sample sequenced in a study of CD8 T cells in Susac syndrome (dated by TCRdb to about 2019). The library relied on the immunoSEQ multiplex PCR assay. RNA was extracted with the RNeasy kit and roughly 0.45 to 1 ug was reverse transcribed using random hexamers. The raw public data were reprocessed by TCRdb itself: fastp quality trimming at Q25, MiXCR clonotype calling, in-frame beta chains only. Rows are unified per CDR3 protein, each entry keeping the most common DNA and genes. Recorded for this sample are under 150,000 distinct CDR3 sequences; 91% of them occurred a single time. The top ten clonotypes cover under 0.25% of the sample. Input material: CD8+ T cells from PBMCs. These receptors all come from a human donor with multiple sclerosis.

The CDR3 loop reads CASSLTTAGGELFF. The DNA for the CDR3 is TGTGCCAGCAGCTTAACAACGGCTGGCGGGGAGCTGTTTTTT. The V call is TRBV7-2, the J call TRBJ2-2; D ambiguous. CDR1 SGHTA and CDR2 FQGNSA come from the germline V gene. Between the trimmed V and J ends, which lost 2 bases and 7 bases, there was a span of 11 bases. The CDR3 is made up of 14 amino acids. The variable domain in full, completed from reference TRBV7-2 and TRBJ2-2, reads GAGVSQSPSNKVTEKGKDVELRCDPISGHTALYWYRQSLGQGLEFLIYFQGNSAPDKSGLPSDRFSAERTGGSVSTLTIQRTQQEDSAVYLCASSLTTAGGELFFGEGSRLTVL.

The J gene is TRBJ2-5, the V gene TRBV6-2 or TRBV6-3; 7 bases line up with TRBD2. V lost 5 bases and J lost 5; bases outside the gene matches: 8. CDR1 is MNHEY and CDR2 is SVGEGT in the germline V gene. The CDR3 contains 14 residues. CDR3 in amino acids: CASSIGTNFETQYF. CDR3 coding DNA: TGTGCCAGCAGTATCGGGACTAATTTTGAGACCCAGTACTTC.

The chain uses TRBV29-1 and TRBJ1-4; no definite D call. V was pared by 4 bases and J by 8 bases, with 11 bases between. Germline V lookup: CDR1 SQVTM, CDR2 ANQGSEA. The CDR3 extends over 12 amino acids. The CDR3 loop reads CSVGSRGEKLFF. In DNA, the CDR3 is TGCAGCGTTGGGTCACGCGGAGAAAAACTGTTTTTT.

The rearrangement uses TRBV4-3 and TRBJ2-2, with 8 bases matching TRBD1. The CDR3 runs to 20 residues. Germline loops: CDR1 LGHNA, CDR2 YSLEER. V was pared by 0 bases and J by 5 bases, with 17 bases of the junction left unmatched. The chain's CDR3 is CASSQDFIGTGHRLTGELFF. The CDR3 DNA reads TGCGCCAGCAGCCAAGATTTTATCGGGACAGGCCATCGTCTTACCGGGGAGCTGTTTTTT.

The chain combines TRBV6-1 with TRBJ1-2; a weak D match, TRBD1 (5 bases). This CDR3 contains 15 residues. Between the trimmed V and J ends, which lost 4 bases and 4 bases, there was a span of 16 bases. In germline, CDR1 is MNHNS, CDR2 SASEGT. The CDR3, as DNA: TGTGCCAGCAGTGGCGCTGGGGGGTTAACCTATGGCTACACCTTC. Residues: CASSGAGGLTYGYTF.

V usage is TRBV24-1 and J usage is TRBJ1-5; D unresolved. Germline CDR1 reads KGHDR; CDR2 reads SFDVKD. CDR3 length: 14 residues. Trimming cost V 4 bases and J 5 bases, with 11 bases left between them. CDR3 residues: CATSDWVGDQPQHF. DNA of the CDR3: TGTGCCACCAGTGACTGGGTAGGTGATCAGCCCCAGCATTTT.

The chain has TRBV27 and TRBJ2-7; D is unclear. CDR1 and CDR2 (germline): MNHEY, SMNVEV (reference sequence). The CDR3 is 13 amino acids. The V end was cut by 6 bases, the J end by 0 bases, with 9 bases between. This CDR3 is CASRGSHSYEQYF. CDR3 DNA: TGTGCCAGCAGGGGAAGCCACTCCTACGAGCAGTACTTC.

The chain combines TRBV3-1 with TRBJ2-1; 7 nucleotides align to TRBD2. V dropped 2 bases and J dropped 2; count of bases not matched to a gene: 6. This CDR3 has 16 residues. CDR1 and CDR2 from the germline V gene are LGHDT and YNNKEL (reference sequence). CDR3 amino acids: CASSQLGEGTYNEQFF. Here the CDR3 DNA reads TGTGCCAGCAGCCAACTCGGGGAGGGAACCTACAATGAGCAGTTCTTC.